The entry that follows covers one T cell receptor beta chain sequence. Method: immunoSEQ multiplex PCR; TCRdb's copy keeps in-frame clones and lacks some. The sample yields hundreds of thousands of clones, approximately 86% seen once. Germline V gives CDR1 SGHDT, CDR2 YYEEEE. The CDR3 runs 16 residues. Trimming removed 0 bases at V and 3 bases at J, with 16 bases between. The data belong to a study of blood T cell repertoires in COVID-19. The material sequenced was peripheral blood. The TCR sequence derives from a human donor in a cohort sampled during active COVID-19. The rearrangement uses TRBV5-6 and TRBJ2-7, with D perhaps matching TRBD2 (6 bases). The DNA for the CDR3 is TGTGCCAGCAGCTTGGGCCCACTTGGGGGGTTCTACGAGCAGTACTTC. Protein: CASSLGPLGGFYEQYF. Full variable domain (missing parts from reference TRBV5-6 and TRBJ2-7): DAGVTQSPTHLIKTRGQQVTLRCSPKSGHDTVSWYQQALGQGPQFIFQYYEEEERQRGNFPDRFSGHQFPNYSSELNVNALLLGDSALYLCASSLGPLGGFYEQYFGPGTRLTVT.